These 23 T cell receptor beta chains share one sample of origin, sequenced in a study of T cell repertoires in cytomegalovirus infection. TCRdb used MiXCR to reprocess the reads, holding one entry per CDR3 protein. The profile shows about a million distinct CDR3 sequences, about a third of them singletons. These receptors have no known antigen. The sample here was cultured CD8+ T cells from PBMCs, taken from culture after CMV antigen stimulation. These TCRs come from a human donor in good health (CMV status not recorded). Some clones in this sample may be carry-over from other donors' samples.

This clonotype was seen ten or more times. This chain joins TRBV4-1 and TRBJ2-2; 11 positions match TRBD2. Germline values: CDR1 MGHRA, CDR2 YSYEKL. The junction had 5 bases not matched to a gene; V was cut back by 0 bases and J by 5 bases. The CDR3 runs 17 residues. CDR3: CASSQDLAGGRTGELFF. The CDR3 nucleotides are TGCGCCAGCAGCCAAGATCTAGCGGGGGGTAGGACCGGGGAGCTGTTTTTT.

The chain has TRBV5-5 and TRBJ2-1, with D perhaps given as TRBD1 or TRBD2 (5 bases each). This CDR3 region has 20 residues. Germline V gene sequence: CDR1 SGHKS, CDR2 YYEKEE (reference sequence). Trimming removed 4 bases from V and 0 bases from J, with 26 bases in between. The CDR3, as DNA: TGTGCCAGCAGCCAGCCCGTAATATCCCGGGACCCATTCTCCTACAATGAGCAGTTCTTC. Translating it yields CASSQPVISRDPFSYNEQFF.

Comment on this clonotype: This could be a read error, since a much larger clone is one nucleotide away. The V gene is TRBV7-2, the J gene TRBJ2-7, with D tentatively TRBD1 or TRBD2 (7 bases each). The CDR3 extends over 17 amino acids. Germline CDR1 is SGHTA and CDR2 is FQGNSA. CDR3 bases: TGTCCCAGCAGCCCCTCCAGGGGGGGGGCCTCTTCATACGAGCAGTACTTC. It is translated as CPSSPSRGGASSYEQYF.

This clonotype has ten or more counts. The J gene is TRBJ1-1, the V gene TRBV27; no clear D. CDR1 is MNHEY and CDR2 is SMNVEV in the germline V gene (reference sequence). V was pared by 2 bases and J by 7 bases, with 11 bases between. This CDR3 spans 13 amino acids. CDR3 nucleotides: TGTGCCAGCAGTTTAGGCGGAAGGAGTGAAGCTTTCTTT. Protein: CASSLGGRSEAFF.

V is TRBV5-6 and J is TRBJ2-5; 9 bases agree with TRBD1. Germline V gene lookup returns CDR1 SGHDT and CDR2 YYEEEE. The CDR3 runs to 15 residues. V was clipped by 2 bases and J by 4 bases; unmatched bases: 6. CDR3 in DNA: TGTGCCAGCAGCTTAGACGACAGGGGGAGAGAGACCCAGTACTTC. The encoded protein is CASSLDDRGRETQYF.

The V call is TRBV19, the J call TRBJ2-1, with 8 bases that match TRBD2. The CDR3 totals 16 residues. The germline V gene has CDR1 LNHDA and CDR2 SQIVND (reference sequence). V lost 4 bases and J lost 0; bases outside the gene matches: 5. The CDR3 loop is CASSTQRGSSYNEQFF. The CDR3, as DNA: TGTGCCAGTAGTACACAGCGGGGGAGCTCCTACAATGAGCAGTTCTTC. The entire variable domain, with the rest obtained from reference TRBV19 and TRBJ2-1, is as follows: DGGITQSPKYLFRKEGQNVTLSCEQNLNHDAMYWYRQDPGQGLRLIYYSQIVNDFQKGDIAEGYSVSREKKESFPLTVTSAQKNPTAFYLCASSTQRGSSYNEQFFGPGTRLTVL.

The J gene is TRBJ1-4, the V gene TRBV6-5, with D maybe TRBD1 (5 bases). The V end lost 4 bases, the J end lost 3 bases, and 9 bases lay between the germline ends. This CDR3 is 14 amino acids long. The germline CDR1 and CDR2 sequences are MNHEY and SVGAGI. The CDR3 nucleotides are TGTGCCAGCAGTTGGGGGTTGTCTAATGAAAAACTGTTTTTT. It codes for CASSWGLSNEKLFF.

This clonotype was seen at least ten times. The chain uses TRBV7-2 and TRBJ2-1; 8 bases are a match to TRBD2. Unmatched junction bases numbered 12, after V lost 1 base and J lost 1 base. The CDR3 consists of 19 residues. Looked up from germline, CDR1 is SGHTA and CDR2 is FQGNSA. The CDR3 DNA is TGTGCCAGCAGCTTAGAAGTTTTTGCGGGGGGCCCTTCCTACAATGAGCAGTTCTTC. Translating it yields CASSLEVFAGGPSYNEQFF.

Note on this clonotype: A read error is possible here, since a much larger clone lies one base away. The V call is TRBV7-9, the J call TRBJ2-5; 12 positions agree with TRBD2. Germline CDR1 SEHNR, CDR2 FQNEAQ (reference sequence). The CDR3 loop spans 15 amino acids. CDR3 coding DNA: TGTACCAGCAGCTCCCTAGCGGGGGGGCGCGAGACCCAGTACTTC. It specifies CTSSSLAGGRETQYF.

Comment on this clonotype: A much larger clone differs from this one at a single base, so this may be a read error. The chain links TRBV7-8 to TRBJ1-2; D unclear. The CDR3 is 13 amino acids. Germline assignment: CDR1 SGHVS and CDR2 FQNEAQ. CDR3 amino acids: CASSPSPSYGYIF. In DNA, the CDR3 is TGTGCCAGCAGTCCTAGCCCATCCTATGGCTACATCTTC.

This clonotype was seen more than once but under ten times. J is TRBJ2-7 and V is TRBV6-1; D not certain. Germline CDR1 MNHNS, CDR2 SASEGT. V shed 4 bases and J shed 6 bases, with 19 bases lying between them. The CDR3 spans 15 residues. As DNA, the CDR3 is TGTGCCAGCAGTGCCCCTGTGAATCGCGGTCTCGAGCAGTACTTC. Translated: CASSAPVNRGLEQYF.

This clonotype turned up a few times. The rearrangement joins TRBV28 to TRBJ1-5; D is undetermined. The CDR3 is made up of 14 amino acids. The ends were cut back, 5 bases at V and 7 bases at J, with 15 bases in the middle. CDR1 MDHEN and CDR2 SYDVKM come from the germline V gene. CDR3 DNA: TGTGCCAGCAGTCCCCGAGAGAGGAGGCAGCCCCAGCATTTT. The encoded protein is CASSPRERRQPQHF.

This clonotype was found a few times. This chain links TRBV7-9 with TRBJ2-1; D is possibly TRBD1 (5 bases). Trimming cost V 3 bases and J 8 bases, with 14 bases left between them. CDR1 SEHNR and CDR2 FQNEAQ come from the germline V gene (reference sequence). The CDR3 is 14 residues long. The CDR3 region is CASSFQTWGDEQFF. CDR3 bases: TGTGCCAGCAGCTTCCAGACCTGGGGCGATGAGCAGTTCTTC.

This clonotype was picked up many times. This chain connects TRBV28 to TRBJ2-5; D may be TRBD1 or TRBD2 (6 bases each). This CDR3 is built from 13 residues. CDR1 and CDR2 from the germline V gene are MDHEN and SYDVKM. The V gene lost 2 bases and the J gene lost 4 bases, with 8 bases spanning the gap. CDR3 nucleotide sequence: TGTGCCAGCAGTTTACGGGGGCGAGAGACCCAGTACTTC. It yields the protein CASSLRGRETQYF.

Written as DNA, the CDR3 is TGTGCCAGCAGAGATTTGGCCGGGACAGCGAACACCGGGGAGCTGTTTTTT. Its translation: CASRDLAGTANTGELFF. The chain uses TRBV6-5 and TRBJ2-2; TRBD1 matches 7 bases. The V gene end was trimmed by 6 bases and the J gene end by 0 bases; junction bases not matched to a gene: 10. Germline lookup yields CDR1 MNHEY and CDR2 SVGAGI. CDR3 length equals 17 residues.

The chain carries TRBV3-1 and TRBJ1-3; maybe TRBD1 (6 bases). Trimming removed 3 bases at V and 5 bases at J, with 11 bases between. Germline V lookup: CDR1 LGHDT, CDR2 YNNKEL (reference sequence). The CDR3 covers 14 residues. The CDR3 bases are TGTGCCAGCAGCCACAGCAGGGGTAGAAACACCATATATTTT. It specifies CASSHSRGRNTIYF.

This clonotype was detected ten times or more. V and J are TRBV27 and TRBJ1-2; a possible D gene is TRBD1 (5 bases). Per germline, CDR1 MNHEY and CDR2 SMNVEV (reference sequence). The CDR3 has 15 residues. With 0 bases removed from V and 7 bases from J, the gap between germline ends came to 15 bases. In DNA, the CDR3 is TGTGCCAGCAGTTTATCAACAGGAGACGGTGGTGGCTACACCTTC. This translates into CASSLSTGDGGGYTF.

V usage is TRBV11-2 and J usage is TRBJ2-1, with D possibly TRBD2 on 5 matching bases. This CDR3 is 16 amino acids long. V gave up 5 bases and J gave up 0 bases, with 14 bases separating them. The V gene's germline CDR1 is SGHAT and CDR2 FQNNGV. The CDR3: CASSPTTGSSYNEQFF. The CDR3 region has the DNA TGTGCCAGCAGCCCAACGACTGGGAGCTCCTACAATGAGCAGTTCTTC.

In its sample, this clonotype was seen a few times. The gene calls are TRBV5-4 and TRBJ2-3; D not certain. Trimming stripped 4 bases from V and 3 bases from J, with 15 bases between. The CDR3 is 15 residues long. Per germline, CDR1 SGHNT and CDR2 YYREEE (reference sequence). The CDR3 nucleotides are TGTGCCAGCAGCCCCCCACCCCCCCGTACAGATACGCAGTATTTT. This translates into CASSPPPPRTDTQYF.

This clonotype appeared a few times. The chain is built from TRBV6-2 or TRBV6-3 and TRBJ2-1, with D hard to call. CDR1 MNHEY and CDR2 SVGEGT come from the germline V gene. Trimming took 7 bases from V and 2 from J, leaving 15 bases between them. This CDR3 region has 15 residues. As DNA, the CDR3 is TGTGCCAGCAAAAACAACACGTTAACCTACAATGAGCAGTTCTTC. This translates into CASKNNTLTYNEQFF.

Only a few counts were recorded for this clonotype. The rearrangement joins TRBV12-3 or TRBV12-4 to TRBJ2-5, with no clear D. The CDR3 runs 14 residues. The ends were cut back, 6 bases at V and 1 base at J, with 12 bases in the middle. CDR3 loop: CASRAWRSQETQYF. Written as DNA, the CDR3 is TGTGCCAGCAGGGCGTGGCGATCCCAAGAGACCCAGTACTTC.

J is TRBJ1-2 and V is TRBV19; D remains unclear. This CDR3 comprises 13 residues. CDR1 and CDR2 from the germline V gene are LNHDA and SQIVND (reference sequence). Trimming pared 10 bases from V and 7 bases from J, leaving 19 bases between. The CDR3 reads CATIPGIMSGYTF. CDR3 sequence (DNA): TGTGCCACCATTCCGGGAATCATGAGTGGCTACACCTTC.

This clonotype was detected a few times. This chain joins TRBV19 and TRBJ2-1, with TRBD2 matching over 10 bases. The trim removed 7 bases at V and 4 bases at J, leaving 16 bases unmatched. This CDR3 is built from 18 residues. CDR1 and CDR2 from the germline V gene are LNHDA and SQIVND (reference sequence). CDR3 coding DNA: TGTGCCAGTAATAATCAGCGGGGGGGCCCGGGCTGGTACAATGAGCAGTTCTTC. Protein product: CASNNQRGGPGWYNEQFF.